The present T cell receptor (beta chain) was sequenced within a study of Ad26.COV2.S vaccination and SARS-CoV-2 variants. Method: immunoSEQ multiplex PCR; TCRdb's copy keeps in-frame clones and lacks some. The sample holds around 320,000 clones, around four fifths seen once. The treatment here: around 19 received Ad26.COV2.S at low or high dose, single or two shots; five or six received placebo; per-sample allocation not given. Samples came from day 63 after the first vaccine or placebo injection. The CDR3 extends over 13 amino acids. Per germline, CDR1 MNHNS and CDR2 SASEGT. Trimming shortened V by 1 base and J by 2 bases, and 5 bases separated the two germline ends.

The V gene is TRBV6-1, the J gene TRBJ1-2; D is unresolved. The TCR was taken from a person between 18 and 65 years old who received the Ad26.COV2.S COVID-19 vaccine or a placebo. The material was peripheral blood, obtained in a trial of Ad26.COV2.S vaccine versus placebo. The CDR3 nucleotides read TGTGCCAGCAGTGAAGGAGCGAACTATGGCTACACCTTC. Protein sequence: CASSEGANYGYTF.